This T cell receptor beta chain was observed in a study of vaccination effects on CD4 cells after COVID-19. For this clone: Antigen unknown.

Profiled with immunoSEQ multiplex PCR; TCRdb holds only in-frame clones, not every one. Among under 15,000 clones listed, 80% were seen once. The CDR3 totals 15 residues. Losses at the gene ends were 5 bases for V and 3 bases for J; bases not matched to a gene: 6. Germline V gene lookup returns CDR1 SGHVS and CDR2 FQNEAQ. ViraFEST assay sequencing came after antigen-specific CD4+ T cells were expanded with viral peptide pools. CD4+ T cell isolation took place after approximately 11 days of culture. Documented for the person is a PCR-confirmed SARS-CoV-2 infection occurring between March and December 2020. All participants had two doses of either the BNT162b2 or mRNA-1273 vaccine. Half of the medium was exchanged for IL-2 medium on both days 3 and 7.

The V call is TRBV7-8, the J call TRBJ1-4; 7 nucleotides line up with TRBD1. Sequenced material: CD4+ T cells from PBMCs cultured with SARS-CoV-2 spike peptides, taken after COVID-19 vaccination. This TCR was sampled from a human donor who had a prior SARS-CoV-2 infection. The CDR3 DNA is TGTGCCAGCAGCCCCCGGACAGGAGCTAATGAAAAACTGTTTTTT. It specifies CASSPRTGANEKLFF.